This T cell receptor beta chain appears in the sequencing data of a study of blood T cell repertoires in COVID-19. Looking at the study overall: Sites in the United States, Italy and Spain provided acute and convalescent COVID-19 samples. PBMCs, B-cell-depleted T cells, or T cells provided the cDNA or gDNA that made up the material.

Seattle cases were enrolled at active infection and followed longitudinally. Per the original data handling: Quantification of nucleated cells was approximated via reference gene primer amplification. This table comes from immunoSEQ multiplex PCR, and its TCRdb copy is limited to in-frame clones, with some not included. The V and J calls and clone size were taken over from that table, and D and trimming were inferred from the DNA. The data contain around 58,000 clones, about 90% of them singletons. This TCR was recovered from a woman aged 55-70 years with COVID-19, enrolled during active disease. Sequenced input: peripheral blood.

The CDR3 region is CASSQWGGQNTEAFF. The CDR3 nucleotides read TGTGCCAGCAGCCAATGGGGGGGGCAGAACACTGAAGCTTTCTTT. This chain links TRBV3-1 (or the pseudogene TRBV3-2) with TRBJ1-1; tentatively, D is TRBD1 (6 bases). This CDR3 contains 15 residues. With 2 bases removed from V and 1 base from J, the gap between germline ends came to 11 bases. From germline, CDR1 is LGHDT and CDR2 YNNKEL (reference sequence).